Below are 28 T cell receptor beta chains sequenced from a single sample in a study of blood T cell repertoires in COVID-19. The table came from immunoSEQ multiplex PCR; TCRdb's copy has only in-frame clones and leaves some out. The sample yields about 310,000 clones, about 85% seen once. Sample: peripheral blood. The receptors were gathered from a man in his late teens or twenties with active or convalescent COVID-19.

The chain carries TRBV7-2 and TRBJ1-2, with a weak D call TRBD1 (6 bases). This CDR3 region has 17 residues. Trimming pared 5 bases from V and 5 bases from J, leaving 24 bases between. Germline V lookup: CDR1 SGHTA, CDR2 FQGNSA. CDR3 nucleotides: TGTGCCAGCAGCCCCGGGGGCGGGAGGGGACGTCTATATGGCTACACCTTC. Protein sequence: CASSPGGGRGRLYGYTF.

The CDR3 DNA sequence: TGTGCCAGCAGTGGGAAGGACAGGGTGTTAGAAGAGCAGTACTTC. Amino acid sequence: CASSGKDRVLEEQYF. V and J are TRBV27 and TRBJ2-7, with 8 bases that match TRBD1. Germline V lookup: CDR1 MNHEY, CDR2 SMNVEV (reference sequence). This CDR3 is 15 amino acids long. The junction had 13 bases not matched to a gene; V was cut back by 5 bases and J by 7 bases.

The rearrangement joins TRBV6-5 to TRBJ2-3; possibly TRBD2 for D (6 bases). This CDR3 has 13 amino acids. From germline, CDR1 is MNHEY and CDR2 SVGAGI. The ends were cut back, 7 bases at V and 5 bases at J, with 13 bases in the middle. Here the CDR3 DNA reads TGTGCCAGCACTTCGGGGGTCGGAGATACGCAGTATTTT. Its translation is CASTSGVGDTQYF.

In its sample, this clone was seen a few times. This chain links TRBV28 with TRBJ1-4, with no clear D. Looked up from germline, CDR1 is MDHEN and CDR2 is SYDVKM. The V and J ends lost 3 bases and 7 bases respectively, with 12 bases between them. The CDR3 runs 14 residues. CDR3 loop: CASSFLGEAEKLFF. CDR3 bases: TGTGCCAGCAGTTTCCTGGGAGAGGCTGAAAAACTGTTTTTT. The whole variable domain, remainder taken from reference TRBV28 and TRBJ1-4, is DVKVTQSSRYLVKRTGEKVFLECVQDMDHENMFWYRQDPGLGLRLIYFSYDVKMKEKGDIPEGYSVSREKKERFSLILESASTNQTSMYLCASSFLGEAEKLFFGSGTQLSVL.

The rearrangement joins TRBV5-1 to TRBJ2-3; a weak D match, TRBD1 (6 bases). Germline V gene lookup returns CDR1 SGHRS and CDR2 YFSETQ. The CDR3 contains 16 residues. The V gene lost 3 bases and the J gene lost 2 bases, with 16 bases spanning the gap. For the CDR3, the DNA is TGCGCCAGCAGCTGGGGCCCACAGGGCCCCACAGATACGCAGTATTTT. Translated, it gives CASSWGPQGPTDTQYF.

This chain uses TRBV7-2 with TRBJ1-2; the D is unclear. The CDR3 is made up of 14 amino acids. The ends were cut back, 5 bases at V and 1 base at J, with 11 bases in the middle. Germline values: CDR1 SGHTA, CDR2 FQGNSA. The DNA for the CDR3 is TGTGCCAGCAGCCTACAGCAAGTTAACTATGGCTACACCTTC. Residues: CASSLQQVNYGYTF.

This clone was seen just once. The chain joins TRBV6-6 to TRBJ1-4; 7 bases match TRBD1. Germline assignment: CDR1 MNHNY and CDR2 SVGAGI (reference sequence). Germline trimming cut 6 bases from V and 12 bases from J; bases unmatched to any gene: 7. CDR3 length: 12 amino acids. CDR3: CASRAGTEELFF. CDR3 DNA: TGTGCCAGCAGGGCCGGGACAGAAGAACTGTTTTTT.

The chain uses TRBV4-1 and TRBJ2-3; D is unclear. This CDR3 has 15 amino acids. V was clipped by 0 bases and J by 1 base, with 8 bases between them. The germline V gene encodes CDR1 MGHRA and CDR2 YSYEKL. In nucleotides, the CDR3 is TGCGCCAGCAGCCAAGATCGACTCCGCACAGATACGCAGTATTTT. It encodes CASSQDRLRTDTQYF.

This sequence joins TRBV27 and TRBJ2-7, with D possibly matching TRBD2 (5 bases). With 5 bases removed from V and 3 bases from J, the gap between germline ends came to 23 bases. Germline V gives CDR1 MNHEY, CDR2 SMNVEV (reference sequence). The CDR3 totals 17 residues. The CDR3 region has the DNA TGTGCCAGCAGTCATTATCCTCTCGCGGGCCGTCACTACGAGCAGTACTTC. It codes for CASSHYPLAGRHYEQYF.

This clone was picked up many times. This chain joins TRBV5-1 and TRBJ1-6, with D possibly being TRBD1 (5 bases). CDR3 size: 15 residues. Looked up from germline, CDR1 is SGHRS and CDR2 is YFSETQ. V dropped 5 bases and J dropped 5 bases, with 14 bases sitting between them. The CDR3 protein is CASRVGHLNNSPLHF. CDR3 coding DNA: TGCGCCAGCAGAGTCGGACATCTCAATAATTCACCCCTCCACTTT.

The chain uses TRBV6-6 and TRBJ2-1, with TRBD2 matching 8 bases. V trimming: 6 bases; J trimming: 9 bases; junction bases outside the gene matches: 13. CDR3 length equals 15 residues. CDR1 is MNHNY and CDR2 is SVGAGI in the germline V gene (reference sequence). In nucleotides, the CDR3 is TGTGCCAGCAGCCAGGCCGGGACTAGTTTATCTGAGCAGTTCTTC. It codes for CASSQAGTSLSEQFF.

The chain uses TRBV28 and TRBJ1-3, with a weak D call TRBD1 (5 bases). This CDR3 has 15 residues. Looked up from germline, CDR1 is MDHEN and CDR2 is SYDVKM. Trimming stripped 2 bases from V and 2 bases from J, with 10 bases between. The CDR3 bases are TGTGCCAGCAGTTTAACCGGGGGAGCTGGAAACACCATATATTTT. This codes for CASSLTGGAGNTIYF.

V gene TRBV5-4 combines with J gene TRBJ2-3; 8 nucleotides match TRBD2. The CDR3 extends over 16 amino acids. Unmatched junction bases numbered 5, after V lost 2 bases and J lost 0 bases. Per germline, CDR1 SGHNT and CDR2 YYREEE (reference sequence). In DNA form, the CDR3 reads TGTGCCAGCAGCTTTCGCAGCGGGAGAAGCACAGATACGCAGTATTTT. Its translation: CASSFRSGRSTDTQYF. Based on the CDR3 plus reference TRBV5-4 and TRBJ2-3, the full variable domain is ETGVTQSPTHLIKTRGQQVTLRCSSQSGHNTVSWYQQALGQGPQFIFQYYREEENGRGNFPPRFSGLQFPNYSSELNVNALELDDSALYLCASSFRSGRSTDTQYFGPGTRLTVL.

The chain carries TRBV3-1 (or the pseudogene TRBV3-2) and TRBJ1-2; D gene unclear. CDR1 is LGHDT and CDR2 is YNNKEL in the germline V gene (reference sequence). Trimming shortened V by 3 bases and J by 4 bases, and 9 bases separated the two germline ends. The CDR3 is 13 amino acids. This chain's CDR3 is CASSQAQIYGYTF. CDR3 nucleotide sequence: TGTGCCAGCAGCCAGGCTCAGATCTATGGCTACACCTTC.

V gene TRBV6-2 or TRBV6-3 combines with J gene TRBJ2-5; D gene unclear. The CDR3 covers 15 residues. Germline V gives CDR1 MNHEY, CDR2 SVGEGT. Trimming pared 5 bases from V and 2 bases from J, leaving 15 bases between. CDR3 sequence reads: CASSALTGLQETQYF. The CDR3 nucleotides read TGTGCCAGCAGTGCTCTGACCGGGTTACAAGAGACCCAGTACTTC.

The CDR3: CASSTFDRGFGYTF. CDR3 in DNA: TGTGCCAGTAGTACCTTTGACAGGGGTTTCGGCTACACCTTC. The chain is built from TRBV19 and TRBJ1-2, with 8 bases aligning to TRBD1. Germline values: CDR1 LNHDA, CDR2 SQIVND (reference sequence). With V trimmed by 4 bases and J by 8 bases, 9 bases remained unmatched. The CDR3 is made up of 14 amino acids.

This clone was counted between two and nine times. The chain couples TRBV27 to TRBJ1-6; possibly TRBD1 for D (6 bases). The germline gives CDR1 MNHEY, CDR2 SMNVEV (reference sequence). V lost 6 bases and J lost 6, with 12 bases in between. This CDR3 has 14 residues. CDR3 sequence (DNA): TGTGCCAGCAGACGGGGACAATCTAATTCACCCCTCCACTTT. It encodes CASRRGQSNSPLHF.

V is TRBV21-1 and J is TRBJ1-2. TRBV21-1 is listed as a pseudogene. The CDR3 has 12 residues. The CDR3 DNA reads TGTGCCAGCAGCAAAGCGGGAGGTGGCTACACCTTC. Its translation: CASSKAGGGYTF.

The gene calls are TRBV27 and TRBJ2-4, with D perhaps TRBD2 (5 bases). CDR3 length equals 13 residues. Germline V lookup: CDR1 MNHEY, CDR2 SMNVEV (reference sequence). V shed 3 bases and J shed 5 bases, with 8 bases lying between them. The CDR3 bases are TGTGCCAGCAGTTTTGCGGGTGAAAACATTCAGTACTTC. It is translated as CASSFAGENIQYF.

This clone was observed a few times. This rearrangement joins TRBV5-1 to TRBJ2-1, with 7 nucleotides matching TRBD1. The trim removed 5 bases at V and 6 bases at J, leaving 8 bases unmatched. This CDR3 comprises 14 residues. The germline CDR1 and CDR2 sequences are SGHRS and YFSETQ. DNA for the CDR3: TGCGCCAGCAGACCGATGACAGGGAGCAATGAGCAGTTCTTC. Its translation is CASRPMTGSNEQFF.

The rearrangement links TRBV9 to TRBJ1-4; weak D call: TRBD1 (6 bases). Trimming left V 3 bases short and J 7 bases short, with 13 bases between. Germline CDR1 SGDLS, CDR2 YYNGEE. The CDR3 spans 14 residues. In DNA, the CDR3 is TGTGCCAGCAGCGCGACAGGAAGTCCTGAAAAACTGTTTTTT. Amino acids: CASSATGSPEKLFF.

V gene TRBV6-1 combines with J gene TRBJ2-5; D is possibly TRBD2 (5 bases). This CDR3 has 16 amino acids. Trimming removed 4 bases from V and 5 bases from J, with 20 bases in between. Germline assignment: CDR1 MNHNS and CDR2 SASEGT. The CDR3 protein is CASSGYREINRETQYF. In DNA, the CDR3 is TGTGCCAGCAGTGGCTATAGGGAGATCAATCGGGAGACCCAGTACTTC.

This chain's CDR3 is CASSPTGVRSGANVLTF. As DNA, the CDR3 is TGTGCCAGCAGCCCCACAGGGGTACGCTCTGGGGCCAACGTCCTGACTTTC. The V call is TRBV7-8, the J call TRBJ2-6; TRBD1 matches 7 bases. The CDR3 has 17 residues. Germline CDR1 and CDR2: SGHVS and FQNEAQ. The V gene end was trimmed by 5 bases and the J gene end by 0 bases; junction bases not matched to a gene: 7.

This clone has only one observation. This chain joins TRBV5-5 and TRBJ1-6, with 7 bases fitting TRBD1. J lost 7 bases, V lost 4 bases, and 5 bases had no gene match. The germline gives CDR1 SGHKS, CDR2 YYEKEE (reference sequence). The CDR3 consists of 14 residues. This CDR3 is CASSVWDRNSPLHF. CDR3 bases: TGTGCCAGCAGCGTATGGGACAGAAATTCACCCCTCCACTTT.

This chain joins TRBV11-2 and TRBJ2-6, with TRBD1 as a possible D gene (5 bases). The CDR3 extends over 16 amino acids. Germline V lookup: CDR1 SGHAT, CDR2 FQNNGV. The germline V and J ends were trimmed by 1 base and 0 bases, with 7 bases remaining between them. The CDR3 DNA reads as TGTGCCAGCAGCTTAGTGACAGCCTCTGGGGCCAACGTCCTGACTTTC. This encodes CASSLVTASGANVLTF.

The gene calls are TRBV5-4 and TRBJ1-1; the D is unclear. V was trimmed by 1 base and J by 1 base, leaving 5 bases between them. The germline CDR1 and CDR2 sequences are SGHNT and YYREEE (reference sequence). The CDR3 runs 13 residues. The CDR3 loop reads CASSLRQNTEAFF. CDR3 coding DNA: TGTGCCAGCAGCTTGAGACAGAACACTGAAGCTTTCTTT.

J is TRBJ2-4 and V is TRBV10-1; possible D gene TRBD1, 7 bases. The CDR3 has 14 amino acids. V gave up 0 bases and J gave up 7 bases, with 10 bases separating them. The germline CDR1 and CDR2 sequences are WNHNN and SYGVQD (reference sequence). CDR3 loop: CASSESTGRNIQYF. CDR3 coding DNA: TGCGCCAGCAGTGAGTCGACAGGGAGGAACATTCAGTACTTC.

The CDR3 coding sequence is TGTGCCAGCAGCCAGGTAATAGCGGGGGGCCGCACAGATACGCAGTATTTT. It is translated as CASSQVIAGGRTDTQYF. The chain joins TRBV3-1 (or the pseudogene TRBV3-2) to TRBJ2-3, with 10 bases fitting TRBD2. The V segment lost 3 bases and the J segment 1 base; nucleotides outside the gene matches: 7. Germline assignment: CDR1 LGHDT and CDR2 YNNKEL (reference sequence). This CDR3 spans 17 amino acids.